These 30 T cell receptor beta chains came from one sample sequenced in a study of T cells in women clearing cervical HPV infection. Here immunoSEQ multiplex PCR was the method, and the copy in TCRdb shows in-frame clones only, minus some. The sample spans about 46,000 clones; the ten largest clones claim approximately 34%. The specimen was blood buffy coat. Receptor source: a woman between 18 and 75 years old with a cervical HPV16 infection that either progressed to CIN3+ or cleared (not recorded which).

A remark on this clone: The missing CDR3 end, 3 residues past where the read stops, is filled in from the germline J gene. This sequence joins TRBV18 and TRBJ2-7; 15 bases are shared with TRBD2. Losses at the gene ends were 6 bases for V and 5 bases for J; bases not matched to a gene: 11. CDR3 length equals 17 residues. Germline CDR1 reads KGHSH; CDR2 reads LQKENI. The sequenced CDR3 bases are TGTGCCAGCTCCCTAGGACTAGCGGGAGGGCCAAGCCACGAG. Protein: CASSLGLAGGPSHE. The CDR3 in full is CASSLGLAGGPSHEQYF.

Remarks on this clone: The read terminates 3 residues ahead of where the CDR3 ends, so the germline J gene completes it. The chain uses TRBV6-2 or TRBV6-3 and TRBJ2-7, with 10 bases fitting TRBD1. Per germline, CDR1 MNHEY and CDR2 SVGEGT. V lost 11 bases and J lost 1; bases outside the gene matches: 11. The CDR3 has 15 amino acids. The sequenced CDR3 bases are TGTGCCGCCGAGACACCGGGACAGGGGTCCTACGAG. Its protein is CAAETPGQGSYE. The whole CDR3 region reads CAAETPGQGSYEQYF.

For this clone: From the germline J gene comes the end of the CDR3, since the read stops 3 residues before it. This chain links TRBV19 with TRBJ2-1; D is unclear. V lost 0 bases and J 1 base, leaving 7 bases between the germline ends. The CDR3 has 15 amino acids. CDR1 and CDR2 from the germline V gene are LNHDA and SQIVND (reference sequence). CDR3 DNA (partial): TGTGCCAGTAGTATAGACGAGAGGTCCTACAATGAG. Its protein is CASSIDERSYNE. Given in full, the CDR3 is CASSIDERSYNEQFF.

Turning to this clone: The DNA ends 3 residues before the CDR3 does, and the rest of the CDR3 is filled in from the germline J gene. The chain carries TRBV5-6 and TRBJ1-2; D might be TRBD1 (5 bases). Germline V gene sequence: CDR1 SGHDT, CDR2 YYEEEE. Trimming took 2 bases from V and 5 from J, leaving 13 bases between them. This CDR3 comprises 14 residues. CDR3 DNA, as far as it was read: TGTGCCAGCAGCTTAGGAGACAGAGAGTATGGC. Its translation is CASSLGDREYG. The CDR3 in its entirety is CASSLGDREYGYTF.

With respect to this clone: The sequence runs out 3 residues before the end of the CDR3; the remainder is reconstructed from the germline J gene. The chain recombines TRBV29-1 with TRBJ1-1; D is unresolved. Germline V gene sequence: CDR1 SQVTM, CDR2 ANQGSEA. Trimming removed 4 bases at V and 0 bases at J, with 9 bases between. This CDR3 has 13 residues. The CDR3 bases that were read are TGCAGCGTTGCTCTACAGATGAACACTGAA. Protein sequence: CSVALQMNTE. The entire CDR3 protein reads CSVALQMNTEAFF.

A note on this clone: The CDR3 extends 3 residues past the end of the read, so its final part is completed from the germline J gene. This chain joins TRBV29-1 and TRBJ2-3, with 10 bases fitting TRBD2. Germline CDR1 SQVTM, CDR2 ANQGSEA. CDR3 length: 19 residues. CDR3 DNA, as far as it was read: TGCAGCGTTGAAGTTTTGGTGGAGCGGGGGGGCCTTAGCCAAGAGACG. This sequence encodes CSVEVLVERGGLSQET. The complete CDR3 protein is CSVEVLVERGGLSQETQYF.

Points on this clone: The read comes to an end 3 residues before the CDR3 does, leaving the germline J gene to fill in the end. The sample contains more than one DNA sequence encoding this CDR3. V gene TRBV5-4 combines with J gene TRBJ1-6; a possible D gene is TRBD1 (5 bases). The CDR3 consists of 14 residues. Germline CDR1 and CDR2: SGHNT and YYREEE (reference sequence). V lost 2 bases to trimming and J lost 7 bases, with 10 bases between them. The sequenced CDR3 bases are TGTGCCAGCAGCTTCGGGGGAGGAAATTCACCC. This translates into CASSFGGGNSP. The full CDR3 is CASSFGGGNSPLHF.

As concerns this clone: The read comes to an end 3 residues before the CDR3 does, leaving the germline J gene to fill in the end. This chain joins TRBV11-1 and TRBJ1-5, with D possibly matching TRBD1 (5 bases). This CDR3 contains 13 residues. Trimming stripped 4 bases from V and 3 bases from J, with 7 bases between. Germline CDR1 is SGHAT and CDR2 is FQDESV (reference sequence). The DNA read from the CDR3 is TGTGCCAGCAGCTCGACAGACAATCAGCCC. This sequence encodes CASSSTDNQP. The whole CDR3 reads CASSSTDNQPQHF.

Details on this clone: The DNA ends 3 residues before the CDR3 does, and the rest of the CDR3 is filled in from the germline J gene. V is TRBV30 and J is TRBJ2-3, with 9 bases identical to TRBD2. The CDR3 spans 14 residues. Looked up from germline, CDR1 is GTSNPN and CDR2 is SVGIG (reference sequence). With 4 bases clipped from V and 1 base from J, the junction kept 3 bases outside the gene matches. The CDR3 spells CAWTTSGRTDTQYF. Incomplete CDR3 DNA: TGTGCCTGGACTACTAGCGGGCGCACAGATACG.

Notes on this clone: The CDR3 extends 3 residues past the end of the read, so its final part is completed from the germline J gene. This chain joins TRBV7-2 and TRBJ2-7, with 10 bases aligning to TRBD1. Germline lookup yields CDR1 SGHTA and CDR2 FQGNSA. V lost 5 bases, J lost 4 bases, and 8 bases stayed unmatched. The CDR3 is 15 amino acids. The sequenced part of the CDR3 DNA is TGTGCCAGCAGCACCTCCGGGACAGGGGAATACGAG. This codes for CASSTSGTGEYE. The CDR3 in full is CASSTSGTGEYEQYF.

A remark on this clone: The read ends 3 residues before the CDR3 terminus; that terminus is restored from the germline J gene. The V gene is TRBV19, the J gene TRBJ1-5; perhaps TRBD1 as D (5 bases). Germline values: CDR1 LNHDA, CDR2 SQIVND (reference sequence). This CDR3 is 13 amino acids long. The V end was cut by 3 bases, the J end by 9 bases, with 12 bases between. The CDR3 bases that were read are TGTGCCAGTAGTATGGGGCGGAAGGGGCCC. This sequence encodes CASSMGRKGP. Given in full, the CDR3 is CASSMGRKGPQHF.

Comment on this clone: The read comes to an end 3 residues before the CDR3 does, leaving the germline J gene to fill in the end. Other DNA sequences in this specimen translate into the identical CDR3. This chain joins TRBV5-6 and TRBJ2-1; 9 nucleotides agree with TRBD2. V was clipped by 1 base and J by 4 bases; unmatched bases: 0. This CDR3 comprises 14 residues. Germline V lookup: CDR1 SGHDT, CDR2 YYEEEE. The CDR3 DNA, read in part, is TGTGCCAGCAGCTTGACTAGCGGGTACAATGAG. Its translation is CASSLTSGYNE. The entire CDR3 reads CASSLTSGYNEQFF.

Note on this clone: The missing CDR3 end, 3 residues past where the read stops, is filled in from the germline J gene. The V and J genes are TRBV19 and TRBJ2-6; D uncertain. This CDR3 region has 15 residues. Germline lookup yields CDR1 LNHDA and CDR2 SQIVND (reference sequence). V was pared by 3 bases and J by 2 bases, with 8 bases between. CDR3 protein: CASSIVRAGANVLTF. The covered CDR3 bases are TGTGCCAGTAGTATCGTCCGGGCTGGGGCCAACGTC.

As to this clone: The read is 3 residues too short to cover the CDR3 end, so that end is filled in from the germline J gene. V usage is TRBV2 and J usage is TRBJ2-3; 15 bases match TRBD2. Germline CDR1 SNHLY, CDR2 FYNNEI. This CDR3 has 17 amino acids. The covered CDR3 bases are TGTGCCAGCAGTGTACCGGGACTAGCGGGGGGCGAAGAGACG. It specifies CASSVPGLAGGEET. The CDR3 in full is CASSVPGLAGGEETQYF.

The CDR3 sequence is CASSEPGRAVQPQHF. CDR3 bases read: TGTGCCAGCAGTGAACCGGGTAGAGCCGTTCAGCCC. The chain recombines TRBV2 with TRBJ1-5; D is unresolved. Coverage ceases 3 residues before the CDR3 finishes, and the germline J gene fills in the end. CDR1 is SNHLY, CDR2 FYNNEI, per germline. The V end was cut by 2 bases, the J end by 6 bases, with 14 bases between. The CDR3 runs to 15 residues.

About this clone: The read stops 3 residues short of the end of the CDR3; the missing end is completed from the germline J gene. V and J are TRBV10-1 and TRBJ2-5; 7 bases are shared with TRBD2. CDR3 length equals 16 residues. With 3 bases clipped from V and 0 bases from J, the junction kept 7 bases outside the gene matches. Germline-derived CDR1 and CDR2 are WNHNN and SYGVQD (reference sequence). CDR3 DNA (partial): TGCGCCAGCAGTGACCGGATAGGGACTAACCAAGAGACC. Translating it yields CASSDRIGTNQET. The full-length CDR3 reads as CASSDRIGTNQETQYF.

As to this clone: The read falls 3 residues short of the CDR3 end, and the missing part is taken from the germline J gene. J is TRBJ2-1 and V is TRBV7-3; 7 nucleotides line up with TRBD2. V shed 4 bases and J 6 bases; nucleotides not matched to a gene: 9. Germline loops: CDR1 SGHTA, CDR2 FQGTGA. This CDR3 spans 15 amino acids. The CDR3 spells CASSSTSVPPNEQFF. The DNA read from the CDR3 is TGTGCCAGCAGCTCTACTAGCGTGCCCCCCAATGAG. Together with reference TRBV7-3 and TRBJ2-1, the CDR3 gives the full variable domain: GAGVSQTPSNKVTEKGKYVELRCDPISGHTALYWYRQSLGQGPEFLIYFQGTGAADDSGLPNDRFFAVRPEGSVSTLKIQRTERGDSAVYLCASSSTSVPPNEQFFGPGTRLTVL.

Of note for this clone: The CDR3 is cut off 3 residues early in the read; its end comes from the germline J gene. V and J are TRBV12-3 or TRBV12-4 and TRBJ1-5; perhaps TRBD1 as D (5 bases). Trimming stripped 1 base from V and 1 base from J, with 8 bases between. The CDR3 extends over 15 amino acids. CDR3 loop: CASSLGGASNQPQHF. Incomplete CDR3 DNA: TGTGCCAGCAGTTTAGGTGGGGCGAGCAATCAGCCC.

Notes on this clone: Read sequence stops 3 residues before the CDR3 end, and the germline J gene provides the missing end. The rearrangement links TRBV19 to TRBJ1-2, with TRBD1 matching 8 bases. Germline V CDR1 and CDR2: LNHDA, SQIVND (reference sequence). Trimming took 5 bases from V and 5 from J; bases not matched to a gene: 7. CDR3 length: 14 amino acids. The CDR3: CASSFGQGGYGYTF. Partial CDR3 DNA: TGTGCCAGTAGTTTCGGACAGGGAGGGTATGGC.

Concerning this clone: The read ends 3 residues before the CDR3 terminus; that terminus is restored from the germline J gene. The chain joins TRBV19 to TRBJ2-3, with TRBD2 as a possible D gene (6 bases). CDR1 and CDR2 from the germline V gene are LNHDA and SQIVND (reference sequence). Trimming left V 4 bases short and J 7 bases short, with 18 bases between. The CDR3 runs 15 residues. CDR3 amino acids: CASSSVAVPSNTQYF. The sequenced part of the CDR3 DNA is TGTGCCAGTAGTAGTGTAGCGGTGCCCTCGAATACG.

With regard to this clone: The read gets to within 3 residues of the CDR3 end, and the germline J gene fills in the rest. The chain couples TRBV6-1 to TRBJ1-2; 8 bases are a match to TRBD1. This CDR3 has 16 amino acids. From germline, CDR1 is MNHNS and CDR2 SASEGT. The CDR3 region is CASSEAEGTGGNDYTF. CDR3 bases read: TGTGCCAGCAGTGAAGCGGAAGGGACAGGAGGCAATGAC.

Notes on this clone: The read finishes 3 residues shy of the CDR3 end, and the germline J gene is used to complete it. The chain has TRBV7-9 and TRBJ2-7; maybe TRBD1 (5 bases). Germline V lookup: CDR1 SEHNR, CDR2 FQNEAQ (reference sequence). The CDR3 has 14 amino acids. V was cut by 0 bases and J by 5 bases, with 11 bases left in between. The chain's CDR3 is CASSLAIPGNEQYF. The CDR3 bases that were read are TGTGCCAGCAGCTTAGCGATCCCAGGGAACGAG.

On this clone: The sequenced fragment ends 3 residues before the CDR3 boundary, so the rest is inferred from the germline J gene. The chain recombines TRBV5-1 with TRBJ2-2; TRBD1 might be the D (6 bases). The CDR3 runs 13 residues. Germline V CDR1 and CDR2: SGHRS, YFSETQ. V was shortened by 2 bases and J by 7 bases, with 9 bases between the two germline ends. CDR3: CASSFTGFGELFF. The part of the CDR3 DNA that was read is TGCGCCAGCAGCTTTACAGGGTTCGGGGAG. The entire variable domain, with the rest obtained from reference TRBV5-1 and TRBJ2-2, is as follows: KAGVTQTPRYLIKTRGQQVTLSCSPISGHRSVSWYQQTPGQGLQFLFEYFSETQRNKGNFPGRFSGRQFSNSRSEMNVSTLELGDSALYLCASSFTGFGELFFGEGSRLTVL.

Remarks on this clone: The CDR3 end is not reached by the read, which stops 3 residues before it; the germline J gene fills it in. The gene calls are TRBV5-1 and TRBJ2-3; TRBD1 matches at 10 bases. The CDR3 spans 15 residues. After removal of 0 bases from V and 6 bases from J, the junction contained 4 bases not matched to a gene. CDR1 and CDR2 from the germline V gene are SGHRS and YFSETQ. The CDR3 region is CASSLAGQGVDTQYF. The part of the CDR3 DNA that was read is TGCGCCAGCAGCTTGGCCGGACAGGGGGTGGATACG. Full variable domain (rest looked up from reference TRBV5-1 and TRBJ2-3): KAGVTQTPRYLIKTRGQQVTLSCSPISGHRSVSWYQQTPGQGLQFLFEYFSETQRNKGNFPGRFSGRQFSNSRSEMNVSTLELGDSALYLCASSLAGQGVDTQYFGPGTRLTVL.

Worth noting for this clone: Mismatch with germline at one junction end may stem from a read error. The CDR3 end is not reached by the read, which stops 3 residues before it; the germline J gene fills it in. The V and J genes are TRBV10-3 and TRBJ1-2; D uncertain. From germline, CDR1 is ENHRY and CDR2 SYGVKD. CDR3 length equals 10 residues. The covered CDR3 bases are TGTGCCATCAGGGACTACGGC. Translation gives CAIRDYG. The complete CDR3 reads CAIRDYGYTF.

The CDR3 loop is CAISETGTGGGYEQYF. CDR3 DNA (partial): TGTGCCATCAGTGAGACCGGGACAGGGGGCGGCTACGAG. V is TRBV10-3 and J is TRBJ2-7, with TRBD1 identical over 12 bases. The read terminates 3 residues ahead of where the CDR3 ends, so the germline J gene completes it. The germline gives CDR1 ENHRY, CDR2 SYGVKD. After removal of 2 bases from V and 3 bases from J, the junction contained 5 bases not matched to a gene. This CDR3 contains 16 residues.

Worth noting for this clone: The CDR3 end falls 3 residues outside the read, so it is completed with the germline J gene. The V gene is TRBV6-4, the J gene TRBJ2-3, with 12 bases matching TRBD2. The germline gives CDR1 MRHNA, CDR2 SNTAGT. Trimming took 6 bases from V and 5 from J; bases not matched to a gene: 9. The CDR3 is 16 amino acids. The part of the CDR3 DNA that was read is TGTGCCAGCAGCGCTACTAGCGGGGGGACGAAAGATACG. Translated: CASSATSGGTKDT. The full CDR3 protein is CASSATSGGTKDTQYF.

A remark on this clone: The read ends 3 residues shy of where the CDR3 ends; the end is completed using the germline J gene. The gene calls are TRBV5-1 and TRBJ1-6, with 9 bases that match TRBD1. Germline values: CDR1 SGHRS, CDR2 YFSETQ. V shed 7 bases, J shed 7 bases, and the junction held 6 bases outside the gene matches. CDR3 length: 14 amino acids. The CDR3 is CASQQGASNSPLHF. CDR3 bases read: TGCGCCAGCCAACAGGGGGCCTCCAATTCACCC.

In the case of this clone: The CDR3 goes on 3 residues after the read ends, and that part is filled in from the germline J gene. This sequence joins TRBV7-3 and TRBJ2-3; 10 bases are a match to TRBD2. The CDR3 spans 17 residues. J was trimmed by 4 bases and V by 0 bases; bases with no gene match: 7. In germline, CDR1 is SGHTA, CDR2 FQGTGA. CDR3 bases read: TGTGCCAGCAGCTTAACGAGGGAACTAGCGGGATCAGATACG. The encoded protein is CASSLTRELAGSDT. The whole CDR3 region reads CASSLTRELAGSDTQYF. The full variable domain, its missing parts supplied by reference TRBV7-3 and TRBJ2-3, is GAGVSQTPSNKVTEKGKYVELRCDPISGHTALYWYRQSLGQGPEFLIYFQGTGAADDSGLPNDRFFAVRPEGSVSTLKIQRTERGDSAVYLCASSLTRELAGSDTQYFGPGTRLTVL.

Turning to this clone: The CDR3 goes on 3 residues after the read ends, and that part is filled in from the germline J gene. This sequence joins TRBV18 and TRBJ2-3, with TRBD2 as a possible D gene (8 bases). The CDR3 is 14 residues long. CDR1 KGHSH and CDR2 LQKENI come from the germline V gene. This CDR3 reads CASSPPGGGQPQYF. The sequenced CDR3 bases are TGTGCCAGCTCACCCCCGGGAGGGGGCCAGCCG.